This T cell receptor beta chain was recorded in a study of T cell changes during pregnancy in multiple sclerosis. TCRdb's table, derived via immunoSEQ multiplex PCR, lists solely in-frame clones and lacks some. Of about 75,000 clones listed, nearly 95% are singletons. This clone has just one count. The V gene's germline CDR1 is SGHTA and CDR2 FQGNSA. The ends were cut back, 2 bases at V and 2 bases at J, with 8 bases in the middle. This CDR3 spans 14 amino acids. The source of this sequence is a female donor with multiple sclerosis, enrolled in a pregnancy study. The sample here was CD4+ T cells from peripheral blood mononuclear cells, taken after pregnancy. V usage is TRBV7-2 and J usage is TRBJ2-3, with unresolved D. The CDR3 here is CASSLPGFTDTQYF. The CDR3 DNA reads TGTGCCAGCAGCTTACCCGGGTTCACAGATACGCAGTATTTT.